Below are 16 T cell receptor beta chains sequenced from a single sample in a study of T cell responses to AZD1222 COVID-19 vaccine. TCRdb keeps only in-frame clones here, not all; method: immunoSEQ multiplex PCR. The sample holds about 63,000 clones, roughly 85% seen once. The sample here was peripheral blood, taken 28 days after the second AZD1222 dose. The receptors come from an adult who received the AZD1222 COVID-19 vaccine.

V and J are TRBV28 and TRBJ2-7; 10 nucleotides align to TRBD1. The ends lost 5 bases at V and 5 bases at J; junction bases unmatched: 9. The CDR3 sequence is 15 residues long. Germline values: CDR1 MDHEN, CDR2 SYDVKM. In nucleotides, the CDR3 is TGTGCCAGCAGTCACGCGCCGGGACAGGGGAACGAGCAGTACTTC. Protein: CASSHAPGQGNEQYF. Combining the CDR3 with reference TRBV28 and TRBJ2-7 gives the whole variable domain DVKVTQSSRYLVKRTGEKVFLECVQDMDHENMFWYRQDPGLGLRLIYFSYDVKMKEKGDIPEGYSVSREKKERFSLILESASTNQTSMYLCASSHAPGQGNEQYFGPGTRLTVT.

This clone was detected only a few times. The chain has TRBV9 and TRBJ2-1; 11 nucleotides align to TRBD2. J lost 4 bases, V lost 3 bases, and 3 bases had no gene match. CDR1 and CDR2 from the germline V gene are SGDLS and YYNGEE. This CDR3 is built from 15 residues. CDR3 region: CASSEGLAEYNEQFF. The CDR3 coding sequence is TGTGCCAGCAGCGAGGGACTAGCGGAATACAATGAGCAGTTCTTC. The full variable domain, completed using reference TRBV9 and TRBJ2-1, is DSGVTQTPKHLITATGQRVTLRCSPRSGDLSVYWYQQSLDQGLQFLIQYYNGEERAKGNILERFSAQQFPDLHSELNLSSLELGDSALYFCASSEGLAEYNEQFFGPGTRLTVL.

V and J are TRBV7-7 and TRBJ2-2; TRBD2 agrees at 8 bases. The CDR3 runs to 17 residues. Trimming removed 0 bases from V and 0 bases from J; junction bases left unmatched: 3. The germline V gene has CDR1 SSHAT and CDR2 FNYEAQ (reference sequence). The DNA of the CDR3 is TGTGCCAGCAGCTTAGCCTCGGGGGGGGCGAACACCGGGGAGCTGTTTTTT. Its protein product is CASSLASGGANTGELFF.

This sequence joins TRBV30 and TRBJ1-1, with unresolved D. This CDR3 is 13 amino acids long. Germline CDR1 and CDR2: GTSNPN and SVGIG (reference sequence). The V end lost 2 bases, the J end lost 2 bases, and 9 bases lay between the germline ends. Here the CDR3 DNA reads TGTGCCTGGAGTTATGCCACAAACACTGAAGCTTTCTTT. It yields the protein CAWSYATNTEAFF.

The chain is built from TRBV12-5 and TRBJ2-3; tentative D call: TRBD2 (5 bases). Germline CDR1 is LGHNT and CDR2 is FRNRAP. The CDR3 spans 13 residues. V lost 6 bases and J 6 bases, leaving 13 bases between the germline ends. The CDR3: CASGPFSGDTQYF. The CDR3, as DNA: TGTGCTAGTGGACCATTCTCGGGGGATACGCAGTATTTT.

For the CDR3, the DNA is TGTGCCAGCAGTGGGGCGGGTGAAGAGACCCAGTACTTC. It specifies CASSGAGEETQYF. The chain uses TRBV2 and TRBJ2-5; D perhaps matches TRBD2 (5 bases). The CDR3 spans 13 residues. The V end lost 4 bases, the J end lost 3 bases, and 9 bases lay between the germline ends. In germline, CDR1 is SNHLY, CDR2 FYNNEI.

The J gene is TRBJ1-2, the V gene TRBV2, with D uncertain. V was shortened by 6 bases and J by 0 bases, with 8 bases between the two germline ends. The CDR3 covers 13 residues. Per germline, CDR1 SNHLY and CDR2 FYNNEI. For the CDR3, the DNA is TGTGCCAGCAGACCCCAAGCTAACTATGGCTACACCTTC. Protein: CASRPQANYGYTF.

The chain couples TRBV18 to TRBJ2-1; D possibly corresponds to TRBD1 (9 bases). Trimming pared 3 bases from V and 8 bases from J, leaving 17 bases between. Germline values: CDR1 KGHSH, CDR2 LQKENI. This CDR3 region has 15 residues. CDR3 DNA sequence: TGTGCCAGCTCACCCCTGGGACAGGGACTAGATGAGCAGTTCTTC. Amino acid sequence: CASSPLGQGLDEQFF.

V gene TRBV29-1 combines with J gene TRBJ1-1, with D unclear. Trimming cost V 0 bases and J 3 bases, with 8 bases left between them. Looked up from germline, CDR1 is SQVTM and CDR2 is ANQGSEA. There are 13 residues in the CDR3. The CDR3 DNA is TGCAGCGTTGAAGATGCGGAGTACACTGAAGCTTTCTTT. As protein: CSVEDAEYTEAFF.

This clone has only one observation. The chain couples TRBV6-1 to TRBJ2-1; 8 nucleotides align to TRBD2. CDR1 is MNHNS, CDR2 SASEGT, per germline. This CDR3 region has 15 residues. J was trimmed by 5 bases and V by 6 bases; bases with no gene match: 9. The CDR3 region is CASRPRGGPHNEQFF. The CDR3 region has the DNA TGTGCCAGCAGACCCCGGGGGGGCCCGCACAATGAGCAGTTCTTC.

The gene calls are TRBV6-5 and TRBJ1-2; D gene unclear. V was clipped by 2 bases and J by 0 bases, with 10 bases between them. The CDR3 consists of 15 residues. Germline CDR1 is MNHEY and CDR2 is SVGAGI. The DNA of the CDR3 is TGTGCCAGCAGTTACGGTAATGTACCTAACTATGGCTACACCTTC. Residues: CASSYGNVPNYGYTF.

The rearrangement uses TRBV6-1 and TRBJ2-4, with 7 bases that match TRBD2. Germline V gene lookup returns CDR1 MNHNS and CDR2 SASEGT. The CDR3 extends over 16 amino acids. The J segment lost 3 bases and the V segment lost 1 base, leaving 6 bases of the junction unmatched. The CDR3 here is CASSEGLGEGKNIQYF. In DNA, the CDR3 is TGTGCCAGCAGTGAAGGATTGGGGGAGGGCAAAAACATTCAGTACTTC.

This chain uses TRBV18 with TRBJ1-5, with D perhaps TRBD1 (5 bases). The V gene's germline CDR1 is KGHSH and CDR2 LQKENI. Trimming cost V 5 bases and J 1 base, with 9 bases left between them. CDR3 length equals 14 residues. The CDR3 DNA reads TGTGCCAGCTCAGCACAGGAAAGCAATCAGCCCCAGCATTTT. It encodes CASSAQESNQPQHF.

The genes are TRBV6-2 or TRBV6-3 and TRBJ2-5; D may be TRBD2 (6 bases). Germline CDR1 is MNHEY and CDR2 is SVGEGT. With 2 bases removed from V and 4 bases from J, the gap between germline ends came to 11 bases. CDR3 length equals 14 residues. CDR3 loop: CASSYRGLIETQYF. In DNA, the CDR3 is TGTGCCAGCAGTTACAGGGGACTTATAGAGACCCAGTACTTC.

On this clone itself: This sample includes further DNA sequences coding for the same CDR3. The chain uses TRBV6-5 and TRBJ1-1, with D uncertain. CDR3 length: 13 amino acids. The germline CDR1 and CDR2 sequences are MNHEY and SVGAGI. V lost 2 bases to trimming and J lost 1 base, with 5 bases between them. CDR3 nucleotide sequence: TGTGCCAGCAGTTACGGGTCGAACACTGAAGCTTTCTTT. This gives the protein CASSYGSNTEAFF.

The J gene is TRBJ2-7, the V gene TRBV3-1 (or the pseudogene TRBV3-2); tentatively, D is TRBD1 or TRBD2 (5 bases each). The CDR3 runs 15 residues. The ends were cut back, 3 bases at V and 0 bases at J, with 12 bases in the middle. Per germline, CDR1 LGHDT and CDR2 YNNKEL (reference sequence). The CDR3 region is CASSHLGTGSYEQYF. Here the CDR3 DNA reads TGTGCCAGCAGCCACCTCGGGACGGGCTCCTACGAGCAGTACTTC.